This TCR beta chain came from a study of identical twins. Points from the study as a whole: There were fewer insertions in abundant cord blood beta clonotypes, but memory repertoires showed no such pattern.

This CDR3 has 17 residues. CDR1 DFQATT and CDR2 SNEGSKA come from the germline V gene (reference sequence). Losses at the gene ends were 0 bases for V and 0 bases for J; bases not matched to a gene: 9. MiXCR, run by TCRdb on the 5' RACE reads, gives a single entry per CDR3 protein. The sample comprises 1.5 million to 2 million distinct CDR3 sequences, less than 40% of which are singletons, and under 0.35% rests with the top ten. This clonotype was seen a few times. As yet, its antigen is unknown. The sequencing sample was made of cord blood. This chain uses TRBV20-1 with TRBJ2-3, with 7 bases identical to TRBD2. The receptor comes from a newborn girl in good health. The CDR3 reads CSARDPKLAASTDTQYF. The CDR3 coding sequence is TGCAGTGCTAGAGATCCAAAGCTAGCGGCCAGCACAGATACGCAGTATTTT.